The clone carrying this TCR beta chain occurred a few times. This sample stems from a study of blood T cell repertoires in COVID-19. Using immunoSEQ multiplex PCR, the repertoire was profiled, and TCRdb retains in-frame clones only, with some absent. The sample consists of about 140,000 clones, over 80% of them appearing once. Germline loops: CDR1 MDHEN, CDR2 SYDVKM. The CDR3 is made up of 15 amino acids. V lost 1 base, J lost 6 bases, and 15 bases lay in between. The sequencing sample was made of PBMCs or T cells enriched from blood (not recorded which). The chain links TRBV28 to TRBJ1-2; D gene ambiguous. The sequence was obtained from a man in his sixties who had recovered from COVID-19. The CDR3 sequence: CASSLFMEFGHGYTF. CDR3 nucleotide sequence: TGTGCCAGCAGTTTATTTATGGAGTTTGGTCATGGCTACACCTTC.